This TCR beta chain was profiled in a study of CD8 T cells in ankylosing spondylitis. TCR beta libraries were made by quantitative 5'-RACE with molecular barcodes. TCRdb itself ran the 5' RACE reads through MiXCR, one entry per CDR3 protein. The sample holds roughly 440,000 distinct CDR3 sequences, roughly 15% seen once. Broader study findings: There were earlier reports of some motif variants in reactive arthritis synovial fluid and blood. Ankylosing spondylitis blood appeared to carry a characteristic TCR beta motif of under ten highly homologous variants.

Losses at the gene ends were 0 bases for V and 3 bases for J; bases not matched to a gene: 1. The CDR3 has 14 residues. The table lists this clonotype with many counts. Its target is unknown. Sequenced: blood, either unsorted or a sorted T cell fraction (not recorded which). The sequence came from a male donor with ankylosing spondylitis. This sequence joins TRBV12-3 or TRBV12-4 and TRBJ2-5, with 7 positions matching TRBD1. In nucleotides, the CDR3 is TGTGCCAGCAGTTTAGCACAGGGGAAAGAGACCCAGTACTTC. Its protein is CASSLAQGKETQYF.